Listed here is a single T cell receptor beta chain. No antigen is known for it. Base qualities were left out, and no much larger clone turns up one base away. The library was built by means of the immunoSEQ multiplex PCR assay. As stored in TCRdb, this immuneACCESS dataset retains in-frame rearrangements with V and J assigned. A fraction of the clones does not appear; measured against another copy, unresolved V genes explain less than half of the discrepancy, and the remainder lacks a known reason. For this sample there are under 85,000 clones; around 91% appear just once. Of the sample, roughly 1.4% falls within the top ten clones. These data belong to a study of T cell changes during pregnancy in multiple sclerosis (dated 2019 in TCRdb). Turning to the overall study: In women with multiple sclerosis, the researchers looked at how the T cell repertoire shifted as pregnancy progressed.

Here V drops 7 bases and J drops 0 bases, and the junction holds 5 bases not matched to any gene. The CDR3 has 13 amino acids, counting the end cysteine and phenylalanine. The kept DNA is CDR3 alone, 39 bases in frame from the first base. The germline V gene gives CDR1 as SQVTM and CDR2 as ANQGSEA. The specimen comprised peripheral blood, sampled in the third trimester of pregnancy. The receptor's source is a female donor in good health, enrolled as a control in a pregnancy study. The V gene is TRBV29-1 and the J gene is TRBJ1-2, and 7 bases in between align with TRBD1. For the CDR3, the sequence is CSGATGTNYGYTF. The nucleotides read TGCAGCGGGGCGACAGGGACTAACTATGGCTACACCTTC.